The next 21 T cell receptor beta chains were all read from a single sample in a study of blood T cells in healthy people across ages. Then a second PCR, running about 7 to 11 cycles, was carried out with a sample-barcoded 5' primer and a J-beta primer mix. MiXCR was run by TCRdb on the 5' RACE reads, yielding one entry per CDR3 protein. The data show more than 500,000 distinct CDR3 sequences, about 25% seen once. This sample also belongs to another study, concerning T cells of mothers and their children.

The sample was blood. The receptors derive from a boy aged 2 to 10 in good health.

This clonotype was detected only a few times. This chain joins TRBV3-1 and TRBJ2-4; 7 bases agree with TRBD2. Germline loops: CDR1 LGHDT, CDR2 YNNKEL (reference sequence). With 4 bases clipped from V and 2 bases from J, the junction kept 5 bases outside the gene matches. CDR3 length: 15 amino acids. The CDR3 region has the DNA TGTGCCAGCAGCCCCCAGCGGGGCTCCAAAAACATTCAGTACTTC. Its translation is CASSPQRGSKNIQYF. Complete variable domain (other parts from reference TRBV3-1 and TRBJ2-4): DTAVSQTPKYLVTQMGNDKSIKCEQNLGHDTMYWYKQDSKKFLKIMFSYNNKELIINETVPNRFSPKSPDKAHLNLHINSLELGDSAVYFCASSPQRGSKNIQYFGAGTRLSVL.

In DNA form, the CDR3 reads TGCAGTGCCGCCCGGGGGGGCCAGACCCAGTACTTC. Translated: CSAARGGQTQYF. The chain links TRBV20-1 to TRBJ2-5, with 8 bases lining up with TRBD2. V lost 6 bases, J lost 6 bases, and 6 bases stayed unmatched. CDR3 length: 12 amino acids. Germline CDR1 is DFQATT and CDR2 is SNEGSKA (reference sequence).

This clonotype showed up just a few times. This chain connects TRBV2 to TRBJ2-5; 8 nucleotides match TRBD2. The CDR3 is 15 residues long. V shed 4 bases, J shed 2 bases, and the junction held 6 bases outside the gene matches. The germline V gene has CDR1 SNHLY and CDR2 FYNNEI. The CDR3 sequence: CASSGGGGTQETQYF. Here the CDR3 DNA reads TGTGCCAGCAGTGGAGGCGGGGGGACACAAGAGACCCAGTACTTC.

This chain uses TRBV7-8 with TRBJ2-7, with TRBD1 as a possible D gene (5 bases). The V and J ends lost 2 bases and 5 bases respectively, with 13 bases between them. There are 14 residues in the CDR3. Germline V gene sequence: CDR1 SGHVS, CDR2 FQNEAQ. The CDR3 spells CASSLYRTPHEQYF. The CDR3 region has the DNA TGTGCCAGCAGCTTATATCGGACACCCCACGAGCAGTACTTC.

The chain couples TRBV27 to TRBJ1-2, with D unclear. The CDR3 is 18 residues long. Trimming left V 2 bases short and J 2 bases short, with 21 bases between. Germline lookup yields CDR1 MNHEY and CDR2 SMNVEV (reference sequence). The CDR3 protein is CASSLMGFTAHLNYGYTF. Written as DNA, the CDR3 is TGTGCCAGCAGTTTAATGGGTTTTACTGCCCATCTGAACTATGGCTACACCTTC.

This chain links TRBV4-2 with TRBJ2-7; 7 positions match TRBD2. The junction had 7 bases not matched to a gene; V was cut back by 1 base and J by 1 base. The CDR3 sequence is 16 residues long. Germline assignment: CDR1 LGHNA and CDR2 YNFKEQ. CDR3 nucleotide sequence: TGTGCCAGCAGCCAAGGCCACGGGGGGACTTCCTACGAGCAGTACTTC. It is translated as CASSQGHGGTSYEQYF.

This clonotype was observed a few times. The chain uses TRBV4-1 and TRBJ1-4; possible D gene TRBD1, 6 bases. CDR1 MGHRA and CDR2 YSYEKL come from the germline V gene. There are 15 residues in the CDR3. Between the trimmed V and J ends, which lost 0 bases and 6 bases, there was a span of 11 bases. This CDR3 reads CASSQDPRGHEKLFF. CDR3 sequence (DNA): TGCGCCAGCAGCCAAGATCCCAGGGGACATGAAAAACTGTTTTTT.

In this sample, this clonotype turned up a few times. The chain recombines TRBV10-2 with TRBJ2-7; D is perhaps TRBD2 (5 bases). V gave up 8 bases and J gave up 0 bases, with 14 bases separating them. CDR3 length: 14 residues. Per the germline V gene, CDR1 is WSHSY and CDR2 is SAAADI. In nucleotides, the CDR3 is TGCGCCAGCTCACGAGGACTGGTCTCCTACGAGCAGTACTTC. Translating it yields CASSRGLVSYEQYF.

The chain joins TRBV20-1 to TRBJ2-1; 13 bases line up with TRBD2. Germline V lookup: CDR1 DFQATT, CDR2 SNEGSKA (reference sequence). This CDR3 spans 18 amino acids. V lost 3 bases to trimming and J lost 0 bases; unmatched junction nucleotides: 8. In DNA, the CDR3 is TGCAGTGCTAGGACCGGGACTAGCGGGAAACGCTCCTACAATGAGCAGTTCTTC. Protein sequence: CSARTGTSGKRSYNEQFF.

This clonotype was observed a few times. The chain uses TRBV20-1 and TRBJ1-1; D not resolved. V lost 6 bases and J 5 bases, leaving 13 bases between the germline ends. Germline values: CDR1 DFQATT, CDR2 SNEGSKA (reference sequence). The CDR3 sequence is 12 residues long. The DNA of the CDR3 is TGCAGTGCGCAAAAGACTGAAACTGAAGCTTTCTTT. Translating gives CSAQKTETEAFF.

This clonotype was seen only once. The chain recombines TRBV28 with TRBJ2-7, with 11 nucleotides matching TRBD1. This CDR3 is built from 15 residues. With V trimmed by 5 bases and J by 4 bases, 7 bases remained unmatched. CDR1 is MDHEN, CDR2 SYDVKM, per germline. CDR3 residues: CASSLWTGGGYEQYF. CDR3 DNA: TGTGCCAGCAGTCTTTGGACAGGGGGCGGGTACGAGCAGTACTTC. The variable domain in full, completed from reference TRBV28 and TRBJ2-7, reads DVKVTQSSRYLVKRTGEKVFLECVQDMDHENMFWYRQDPGLGLRLIYFSYDVKMKEKGDIPEGYSVSREKKERFSLILESASTNQTSMYLCASSLWTGGGYEQYFGPGTRLTVT.

The chain recombines TRBV27 with TRBJ2-7; possible D gene TRBD2, 5 bases. The CDR3 is 14 residues long. Trimming removed 2 bases at V and 2 bases at J, with 10 bases between. Germline V CDR1 and CDR2: MNHEY, SMNVEV (reference sequence). Written as DNA, the CDR3 is TGTGCCAGCAGTTTAACGGGATTACCCTACGAGCAGTACTTC. This translates into CASSLTGLPYEQYF.

This rearrangement joins TRBV4-3 to TRBJ2-3; TRBD2 matches 7 bases. The CDR3 contains 15 residues. Per the germline V gene, CDR1 is LGHNA and CDR2 is YSLEER. V lost 4 bases to trimming and J lost 2 bases; unmatched junction nucleotides: 6. CDR3 loop: CASSREGGTTDTQYF. CDR3 DNA: TGCGCCAGCAGCCGGGAGGGAGGGACCACAGATACGCAGTATTTT.

The chain carries TRBV5-4 and TRBJ2-7, with 7 positions matching TRBD2. Judging by the DNA end, TRBJ2-1 fits better; the J call may be wrong. Germline V gene sequence: CDR1 SGHNT, CDR2 YYREEE (reference sequence). The CDR3 totals 15 residues. CDR3 sequence reads: CASSAGLEPRNEQFF. Here the CDR3 DNA reads TGTGCCAGCAGCGCCGGACTAGAGCCCCGAAATGAGCAGTTCTTC.

The chain links TRBV6-2 or TRBV6-3 to TRBJ2-1; D is ambiguous. The V and J ends lost 2 bases and 6 bases respectively, with 5 bases between them. CDR1 MNHEY and CDR2 SVGEGT come from the germline V gene. This CDR3 has 12 residues. DNA for the CDR3: TGTGCCAGCAGTTACAGTTTCAATGAGCAGTTCTTC. Protein: CASSYSFNEQFF.

The chain carries TRBV7-9 and TRBJ1-6; possible D gene TRBD1, 5 bases. This CDR3 has 14 amino acids. V dropped 3 bases and J dropped 6 bases, with 9 bases sitting between them. Germline V gives CDR1 SEHNR, CDR2 FQNEAQ (reference sequence). The CDR3 spells CASSLGDRNSPLHF. The CDR3 bases are TGTGCCAGCAGCTTGGGGGACCGTAATTCACCCCTCCACTTT.

This chain uses TRBV6-5 with TRBJ1-6, with TRBD1 as a possible D gene (6 bases). Germline CDR1 is MNHEY and CDR2 is SVGAGI. Trimming removed 6 bases from V and 10 bases from J, with 19 bases in between. The CDR3 runs to 15 residues. CDR3 sequence reads: CASSPRRGYGSPLHF. For the CDR3, the DNA is TGTGCCAGCAGCCCCCGCAGGGGATATGGCTCACCCCTCCACTTT.

The chain couples TRBV6-6 to TRBJ2-5; 9 nucleotides line up with TRBD2. Germline assignment: CDR1 MNHNY and CDR2 SVGAGI (reference sequence). The CDR3 runs 16 residues. Trimming at V came to 0 bases and at J to 4 bases, leaving 6 bases not matched to a gene. CDR3 DNA: TGTGCCAGCAGTTACTCGGCTAGCGGGATAGGAGAGACCCAGTACTTC. Translation gives CASSYSASGIGETQYF.

This chain connects TRBV15 to TRBJ2-3, with 9 bases aligning to TRBD1. Trimming removed 1 base from V and 4 bases from J; junction bases left unmatched: 3. The CDR3 spans 15 residues. Germline-derived CDR1 and CDR2 are LNHNV and YYDKDF (reference sequence). The CDR3 loop reads CATSRGQGEADTQYF. The CDR3 DNA reads as TGTGCCACCAGCAGAGGACAGGGGGAGGCAGATACGCAGTATTTT.

CDR3 coding DNA: TGCGCCAGCAGCCAGGACTACCTCCAAGAGACCCAGTACTTC. This encodes CASSQDYLQETQYF. The chain carries TRBV4-3 and TRBJ2-5; tentative D call: TRBD2 (6 bases). Germline CDR1 is LGHNA and CDR2 is YSLEER. The CDR3 spans 14 residues. V lost 3 bases to trimming and J lost 1 base, with 9 bases between them.

The chain employs TRBV19 and TRBJ2-2; TRBD2 aligns across 9 bases. CDR3 size: 14 residues. Trimming cost V 8 bases and J 1 base; bases outside gene matches: 2. Germline V gives CDR1 LNHDA, CDR2 SQIVND (reference sequence). The CDR3 DNA follows: TGTGCCAGTCGTAGCGGGGGGAACACCGGGGAGCTGTTTTTT. Its translation: CASRSGGNTGELFF.